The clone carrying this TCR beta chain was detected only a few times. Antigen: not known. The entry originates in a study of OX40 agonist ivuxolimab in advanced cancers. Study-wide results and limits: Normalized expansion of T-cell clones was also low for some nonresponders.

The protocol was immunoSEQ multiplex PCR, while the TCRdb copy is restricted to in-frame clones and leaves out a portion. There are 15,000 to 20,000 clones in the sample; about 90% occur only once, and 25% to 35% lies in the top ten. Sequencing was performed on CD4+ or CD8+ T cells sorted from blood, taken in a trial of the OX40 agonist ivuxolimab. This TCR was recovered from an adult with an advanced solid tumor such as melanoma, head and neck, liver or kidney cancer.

CDR3 nucleotide sequence: TGTGCCAGCAGTTTACATTTGAACACTGAAGCTTTCTTT. Its protein product is CASSLHLNTEAFF. This chain connects TRBV27 to TRBJ1-1; D is unclear. Trimming shortened V by 2 bases and J by 0 bases, and 4 bases separated the two germline ends. Germline lookup yields CDR1 MNHEY and CDR2 SMNVEV (reference sequence). The CDR3 loop spans 13 amino acids.